The 26 T cell receptor beta chains below come from one sample, sequenced in a study of beta chain features in type 1 diabetes. Sequenced material consisted of expressed TCRB transcripts (all of the isolated RNA was reverse transcribed). Profiling relied on immunoSEQ multiplex PCR, and the TCRdb table lists in-frame clones only, not all of them. The profile covers 110,000 or so clones, with under 40% appearing a single time and roughly 0.064% taken by the ten largest. The sample taken for sequencing was stem cell memory CD4+ T cells from blood. The receptors shown here come from a woman in her late teens or twenties in good health.

V and J are TRBV5-4 and TRBJ2-1; 8 nucleotides agree with TRBD1. CDR3 length: 13 amino acids. CDR1 SGHNT and CDR2 YYREEE come from the germline V gene (reference sequence). V gave up 4 bases and J gave up 9 bases; unmatched junction bases: 6. The CDR3 DNA reads as TGTGCCAGCAGCCAGCAGGGGGCGGGTGAGCAGTTCTTC. This encodes CASSQQGAGEQFF.

V and J are TRBV7-2 and TRBJ2-7, with D unclear. Germline CDR1 reads SGHTA; CDR2 reads FQGNSA. The CDR3 runs to 14 residues. V lost 2 bases and J 2 bases, leaving 10 bases between the germline ends. For the CDR3, the DNA is TGTGCCAGCAGCTTATGGCAGTCGACCTACGAGCAGTACTTC. Amino acid sequence: CASSLWQSTYEQYF.

The gene calls are TRBV15 and TRBJ2-7, with D unclear. V was shortened by 1 base and J by 0 bases, with 4 bases between the two germline ends. This CDR3 has 13 residues. CDR1 and CDR2 (germline): LNHNV, YYDKDF (reference sequence). CDR3 bases: TGTGCCACCAGCAGAGGTTACTCCTACGAGCAGTACTTC. This gives the protein CATSRGYSYEQYF.

V gene TRBV14 combines with J gene TRBJ2-7; maybe TRBD1 (7 bases). This CDR3 is 18 amino acids long. CDR1 is SGHDN, CDR2 FVKESK, per germline. The V end lost 1 base, the J end lost 2 bases, and 21 bases lay between the germline ends. CDR3 nucleotides: TGTGCCAGCAGCCAAGGATGGGGGGCTAGGGGGCGCGCCTACGAGCAGTACTTC. Amino acids: CASSQGWGARGRAYEQYF.

V gene TRBV7-9 combines with J gene TRBJ1-1; the match to TRBD1 covers 8 bases. The length of the CDR3 is 13 residues. J gave up 7 bases and V 4 bases, and 5 bases lay outside the gene matches. The V gene's germline CDR1 is SEHNR and CDR2 FQNEAQ (reference sequence). The DNA of the CDR3 is TGTGCCAGCAGCTGGACGACAGGGGTTGAAGCTTTCTTT. Translation gives CASSWTTGVEAFF. The full variable domain, its missing parts supplied by reference TRBV7-9 and TRBJ1-1, is DTGVSQNPRHKITKRGQNVTFRCDPISEHNRLYWYRQTLGQGPEFLTYFQNEAQLEKSRLLSDRFSAERPKGSFSTLEIQRTEQGDSAMYLCASSWTTGVEAFFGQGTRLTVV.

In its sample, this clone was seen a few times. This chain uses TRBV18 with TRBJ2-1, with 10 positions matching TRBD2. The CDR3 covers 14 residues. With 7 bases clipped from V and 7 bases from J, the junction kept 7 bases outside the gene matches. Germline V CDR1 and CDR2: KGHSH, LQKENI. CDR3 loop: CASFRASGSNEQFF. CDR3 sequence (DNA): TGTGCCAGCTTTCGGGCTAGCGGGAGTAATGAGCAGTTCTTC.

The chain recombines TRBV7-9 with TRBJ2-7; TRBD1 matches 9 bases. This CDR3 contains 16 residues. Trimming at V came to 5 bases and at J to 1 base, leaving 9 bases not matched to a gene. CDR1 is SEHNR, CDR2 FQNEAQ, per germline (reference sequence). The CDR3 spells CASSPYGGTGSYEQYF. Written as DNA, the CDR3 is TGTGCCAGCAGCCCTTATGGGGGGACAGGGTCCTACGAGCAGTACTTC.

This clone was recorded a few times. The genes are TRBV19 and TRBJ2-1; 10 bases match TRBD2. CDR1 is LNHDA and CDR2 is SQIVND in the germline V gene (reference sequence). V dropped 4 bases and J dropped 9; count of bases not matched to a gene: 12. The CDR3 is 16 amino acids. The CDR3 protein is CASSTFQGLAGAEQFF. The CDR3 DNA reads as TGTGCCAGTAGTACGTTTCAGGGGCTAGCGGGAGCTGAGCAGTTCTTC.

This clone has just a few counts. The CDR3 sequence is CASSIALGPGGGNEQFF. CDR3 sequence (DNA): TGTGCCAGTAGTATAGCACTGGGGCCAGGGGGCGGAAATGAGCAGTTCTTC. The chain couples TRBV19 to TRBJ2-1; 8 positions agree with TRBD1. The ends lost 1 base at V and 7 bases at J; junction bases unmatched: 12. This CDR3 has 17 amino acids. Germline assignment: CDR1 LNHDA and CDR2 SQIVND (reference sequence).

The chain carries TRBV11-2 and TRBJ2-3, with 9 bases lining up with TRBD1. The germline CDR1 and CDR2 sequences are SGHAT and FQNNGV. The CDR3 consists of 17 residues. Trimming took 5 bases from V and 3 from J; bases not matched to a gene: 12. The CDR3 nucleotides are TGTGCCAGCAGCCCCCGGACAGGGGTAATGAGAACAGATACGCAGTATTTT. Residues: CASSPRTGVMRTDTQYF.

The gene calls are TRBV11-2 and TRBJ1-1; TRBD1 agrees at 7 bases. Germline trimming cut 6 bases from V and 11 bases from J; bases unmatched to any gene: 12. Germline assignment: CDR1 SGHAT and CDR2 FQNNGV. This CDR3 region has 13 residues. Here the CDR3 reads CASRSIGGFGAFF. DNA for the CDR3: TGTGCCAGCAGGAGTATAGGGGGCTTTGGGGCTTTCTTT.

This clone was found a few times. The CDR3 nucleotides read TGTGCCACCAGCCTCTTACGGACTCAGATGGGCTACACCTTC. It is translated as CATSLLRTQMGYTF. J is TRBJ1-2 and V is TRBV15; no clear D. Between the trimmed V and J ends, which lost 5 bases and 8 bases, there was a span of 18 bases. Germline V gives CDR1 LNHNV, CDR2 YYDKDF (reference sequence). The CDR3 is made up of 14 amino acids.

The chain employs TRBV9 and TRBJ2-4, with 8 bases identical to TRBD1. The CDR3 totals 14 residues. V shed 2 bases and J 12 bases; nucleotides not matched to a gene: 10. Per the germline V gene, CDR1 is SGDLS and CDR2 is YYNGEE. CDR3 sequence: CASSVRPDRESQYF. The CDR3 DNA reads TGTGCCAGCAGCGTTCGTCCGGACAGGGAGTCTCAGTACTTC. The whole variable domain, filled in from reference TRBV9 and TRBJ2-4, reads DSGVTQTPKHLITATGQRVTLRCSPRSGDLSVYWYQQSLDQGLQFLIQYYNGEERAKGNILERFSAQQFPDLHSELNLSSLELGDSALYFCASSVRPDRESQYFGAGTRLSVL.

The V and J genes are TRBV28 and TRBJ2-7; 8 bases line up with TRBD2. The ends lost 6 bases at V and 9 bases at J; junction bases unmatched: 13. This CDR3 has 14 amino acids. Germline V gene data show CDR1 as MDHEN and CDR2 as SYDVKM. The CDR3, as DNA: TGTGCCAGCAGAAGGGGGGACGGGACTAGTGGGCAGTACTTC. Its protein product is CASRRGDGTSGQYF.

The gene calls are TRBV25-1 and TRBJ2-7, with 7 bases fitting TRBD2. From germline, CDR1 is MGHDK and CDR2 SYGVNS. The V gene end was trimmed by 4 bases and the J gene end by 7 bases; junction bases not matched to a gene: 10. The CDR3 is 14 residues long. DNA of the CDR3: TGTGCCAGCAGTGTTGGCGGGAGTTTCTGGGAGCAGTACTTC. This translates into CASSVGGSFWEQYF.

This clone was seen only a few times. The genes are TRBV4-2 and TRBJ2-7, with D perhaps TRBD1 (6 bases). CDR3 length: 14 residues. V was cut by 2 bases and J by 5 bases, with 13 bases left in between. The germline V gene has CDR1 LGHNA and CDR2 YNFKEQ. CDR3 protein: CASSQNTGLNEQYF. The DNA of the CDR3 is TGTGCCAGCAGCCAAAATACAGGGTTAAACGAGCAGTACTTC.

In this sample, this clone turned up once. The chain recombines TRBV7-9 with TRBJ1-2, with TRBD1 identical over 8 bases. Germline V gene lookup returns CDR1 SEHNR and CDR2 FQNEAQ (reference sequence). After removal of 4 bases from V and 6 bases from J, the junction contained 7 bases not matched to a gene. The CDR3 has 14 residues. This chain's CDR3 is CASSYFQGADGYTF. CDR3 in DNA: TGTGCCAGCAGCTATTTCCAGGGGGCGGATGGCTACACCTTC.

The CDR3 nucleotides are TGTGCCAGCAGCCTATCCACAGATACGCAGTATTTT. It translates to CASSLSTDTQYF. The chain joins TRBV7-9 to TRBJ2-3; no firm D call. This CDR3 is built from 12 residues. Trimming left V 5 bases short and J 2 bases short, with 5 bases between. Germline loops: CDR1 SEHNR, CDR2 FQNEAQ (reference sequence).

J is TRBJ2-1 and V is TRBV5-6; TRBD2 matches at 9 bases. Trimming took 6 bases from V and 7 from J; bases not matched to a gene: 5. The germline gives CDR1 SGHDT, CDR2 YYEEEE. The CDR3 extends over 13 amino acids. The CDR3 reads CASTGLARNEQFF. Written as DNA, the CDR3 is TGTGCCAGCACCGGACTAGCGAGGAATGAGCAGTTCTTC.

This clone was detected a few times. The gene calls are TRBV29-1 and TRBJ2-3, with D possibly TRBD2 on 5 matching bases. Germline CDR1 and CDR2: SQVTM and ANQGSEA. The CDR3 length is 12 residues. Trimming pared 7 bases from V and 1 base from J, leaving 9 bases between. The chain's CDR3 is CSAYGGTDTQYF. CDR3 bases: TGCAGCGCTTACGGGGGCACAGATACGCAGTATTTT.

This clone was counted between two and nine times. The rearrangement links TRBV29-1 to TRBJ1-2; tentative D call: TRBD1 (5 bases). V lost 3 bases, J lost 0 bases, and 23 bases lay in between. Germline V gene sequence: CDR1 SQVTM, CDR2 ANQGSEA. This CDR3 is 18 amino acids long. CDR3 region: CSVESRFSRTSANYGYTF. CDR3 bases: TGCAGCGTTGAGTCTAGGTTCTCACGGACATCGGCTAACTATGGCTACACCTTC.

In its sample, this clone was seen a few times. CDR3 amino acids: CASRLPGLAGPVENEQFF. The CDR3 DNA reads as TGTGCCAGCAGACTACCTGGACTAGCGGGACCGGTGGAGAATGAGCAGTTCTTC. J is TRBJ2-1 and V is TRBV28, with TRBD2 matching over 12 bases. The length of the CDR3 is 18 residues. V shed 6 bases, J shed 7 bases, and the junction held 16 bases outside the gene matches. In germline, CDR1 is MDHEN, CDR2 SYDVKM.

The V and J genes are TRBV5-1 and TRBJ2-1, with TRBD2 matching over 12 bases. J lost 8 bases, V lost 4 bases, and 7 bases had no gene match. CDR3 length: 15 residues. Germline V gene lookup returns CDR1 SGHRS and CDR2 YFSETQ. This CDR3 is CASSGGLAGIDEQFF. The DNA of the CDR3 is TGCGCCAGCAGCGGCGGACTAGCGGGAATTGATGAGCAGTTCTTC.

The chain has TRBV7-8 and TRBJ1-4; no reliable D call. V was cut by 0 bases and J by 3 bases, with 8 bases left in between. CDR3 size: 15 residues. CDR1 and CDR2 from the germline V gene are SGHVS and FQNEAQ. This CDR3 reads CASSLATGSNEKLFF. CDR3 bases: TGTGCCAGCAGCTTAGCTACGGGGTCTAATGAAAAACTGTTTTTT.

This rearrangement joins TRBV5-1 to TRBJ2-7, with D uncertain. Germline V lookup: CDR1 SGHRS, CDR2 YFSETQ. V gave up 0 bases and J gave up 8 bases, with 18 bases separating them. The CDR3 is 15 residues long. The CDR3 coding sequence is TGCGCCAGCAGCTTGGATGCGGCCCCTTCTAATCAGCAGTACTTC. Protein: CASSLDAAPSNQQYF. The full variable domain, rest sourced from reference TRBV5-1 and TRBJ2-7, is KAGVTQTPRYLIKTRGQQVTLSCSPISGHRSVSWYQQTPGQGLQFLFEYFSETQRNKGNFPGRFSGRQFSNSRSEMNVSTLELGDSALYLCASSLDAAPSNQQYFGPGTRLTVT.

The chain joins TRBV7-9 to TRBJ1-2; weak D call: TRBD1 (5 bases). V lost 6 bases and J 7 bases, leaving 15 bases between the germline ends. Germline V gene sequence: CDR1 SEHNR, CDR2 FQNEAQ (reference sequence). The CDR3 spans 13 residues. Written as DNA, the CDR3 is TGTGCCAGCAGACGTACAGGCTCAGGTGGCTACACCTTC. This sequence encodes CASRRTGSGGYTF.